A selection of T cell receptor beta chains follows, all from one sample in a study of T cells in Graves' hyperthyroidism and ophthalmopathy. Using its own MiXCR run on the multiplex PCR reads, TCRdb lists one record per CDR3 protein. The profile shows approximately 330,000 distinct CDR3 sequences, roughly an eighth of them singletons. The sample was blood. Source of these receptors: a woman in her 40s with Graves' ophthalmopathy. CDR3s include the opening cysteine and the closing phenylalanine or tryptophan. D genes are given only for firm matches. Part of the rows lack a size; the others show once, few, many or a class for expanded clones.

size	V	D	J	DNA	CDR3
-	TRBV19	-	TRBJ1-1	TGTGCCACTACAGGGTTTCGCAGCACTGAAGCTTTCTTT	CATTGFRSTEAFF
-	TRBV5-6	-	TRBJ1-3	TGTGCCAGCAACTATGGACGGACCTCTGGAAACACCATATATTTT	CASNYGRTSGNTIYF
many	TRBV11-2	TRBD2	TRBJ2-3	TGTGCCAGCAGCTTAGGTGGGAGGGCCCTCGCAGATACGCAGTATTTT	CASSLGGRALADTQYF
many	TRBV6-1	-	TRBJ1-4	TGTGCCAGCAGGAGGGGAGGGGCAACTAATGAAAAACTGTTTTTT	CASRRGGATNEKLFF
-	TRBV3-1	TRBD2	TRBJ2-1	TGTGCCAGCAGTGGTGGGGGGAGGGCTCGGAATGAGCAGTTCTTC	CASSGGGRARNEQFF
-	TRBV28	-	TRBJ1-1	TGTGCCAGCAGTTCATATACCGGGTTTATTGAGACTGAAGCTTTCTTT	CASSSYTGFIETEAFF
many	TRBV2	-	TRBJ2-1	TGTGCCAGCAGTGAAATAACAGGGCGATACAATGAGCAGTTCTTC	CASSEITGRYNEQFF
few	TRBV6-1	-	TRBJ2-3	TGTGCCAGCAGTACAACTAGCATCACAGATACGCAGTATTTT	CASSTTSITDTQYF
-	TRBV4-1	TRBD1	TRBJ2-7	TGCGCCAGCAGCCAAGGGACAGGGTTCGCCTACGAGCAGTACTTC	CASSQGTGFAYEQYF
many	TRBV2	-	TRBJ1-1	TGTGCCAGCAGGGCCCGGGACGCGGCTATGAACACTGAAGCTTTCTTT	CASRARDAAMNTEAFF
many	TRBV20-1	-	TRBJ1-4	TGCAGTGCCCGTATAGAGACGCTTAATGAAAAACTGTTTTTT	CSARIETLNEKLFF
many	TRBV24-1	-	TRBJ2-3	TGTGCCACCATGGGAACCACAGATACGCAGTATTTT	CATMGTTDTQYF
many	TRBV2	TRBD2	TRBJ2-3	TGTGCCAGAGGGGGGGAAGGCGGGAGGATTTCCACAGATACGCAGTATTTT	CARGGEGGRISTDTQYF
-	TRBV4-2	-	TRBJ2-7	TGTGCCAGCAGCCAAGATCACGGTTCCTACGAGCAGTACTTC	CASSQDHGSYEQYF
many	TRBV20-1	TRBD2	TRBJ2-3	TGCAGTGCTAGGGCCCAAATAGCGGGGTATACGCAGTATTTT	CSARAQIAGYTQYF
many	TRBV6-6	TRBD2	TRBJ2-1	TGTGCCAGCAGTTACTCGGGGGGGGGGGGTTGGTACAATGAGCAGTTCTTC	CASSYSGGGGWYNEQFF
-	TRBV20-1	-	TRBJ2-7	TGCAGTGCTAGAGATTCCAACTACGAGCAGTACTTC	CSARDSNYEQYF
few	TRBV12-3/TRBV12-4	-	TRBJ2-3	TGTGCCAGCAGTTTTCAGGGCTCGGGGGAGTATTTT	CASSFQGSGEYF
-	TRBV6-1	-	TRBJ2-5	TGTGCCAGCAGTCCCCGGGGTCCTCGGTTGTACTTC	CASSPRGPRLYF
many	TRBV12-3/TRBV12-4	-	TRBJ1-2	TGTGCCAGCAGTTTTTACGGGACGGGATATGGCTACACCTTC	CASSFYGTGYGYTF
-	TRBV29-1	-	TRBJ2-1	TGCAGCGTTCGGCACAATGAGCAGTTCTTC	CSVRHNEQFF
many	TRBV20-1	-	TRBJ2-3	TGCAGTGCTACCTGGACAGATACGCAGTATTTT	CSATWTDTQYF
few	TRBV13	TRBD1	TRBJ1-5	TGTGCCAGCAGCTTAGGAGGGGGCGCGGGCAATCAGCCCCAGCATTTT	CASSLGGGAGNQPQHF
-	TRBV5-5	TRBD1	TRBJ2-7	TGTGCCAGCAGCTTGGCGGGACAGGGGAACAACGAGCAGTACTTC	CASSLAGQGNNEQYF
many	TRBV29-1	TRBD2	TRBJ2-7	TGCAGCGTTGAAGGGGTTTTGGGGTCTAGCGGAACCTACGAGCAGTACTTC	CSVEGVLGSSGTYEQYF
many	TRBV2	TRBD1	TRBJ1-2	TGTGCCAGCAGGAGGGGGCCGGCCTATGGCTACACCTTC	CASRRGPAYGYTF
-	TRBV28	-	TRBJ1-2	TGTGCCAGCAGTTTCAGCTTAACAGGGGGCTACACCTTC	CASSFSLTGGYTF
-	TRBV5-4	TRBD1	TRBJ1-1	TGTGCCAGCAGCCTGGACAGGGGGCTGAACACTGAAGCTTTCTTT	CASSLDRGLNTEAFF
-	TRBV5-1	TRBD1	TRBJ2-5	TGCGCCAGCAGCGGGGACAGCCCCGGGGAGACCCAGTACTTC	CASSGDSPGETQYF
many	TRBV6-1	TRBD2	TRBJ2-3	TGTGCCAGCAGCTCCCCCGCCACGTCTACTAGCGGGGACACAGATACGCAGTATTTT	CASSSPATSTSGDTDTQYF
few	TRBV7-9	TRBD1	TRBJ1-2	TGTGCCAGCAGCTTCGGGACAGGGGGATACGACTATGGCTACACCTTC	CASSFGTGGYDYGYTF
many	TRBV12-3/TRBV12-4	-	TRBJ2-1	TGTGCCAGCAGTTTTATTGGGGATGAGCAGTTCTTC	CASSFIGDEQFF
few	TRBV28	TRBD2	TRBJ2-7	TGTGCCAGCACCCGAAGGGGCGGGAGACTCTCCGAGCAGTACTTC	CASTRRGGRLSEQYF
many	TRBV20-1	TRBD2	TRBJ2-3	TGCAGTGCTAGAGATTGGTCGGTGAGCGGGGATCGCACAGATACGCAGTATTTT	CSARDWSVSGDRTDTQYF
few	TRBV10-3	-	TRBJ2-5	TGTGCCATCAGTGGACTAGGCCAAGAGACCCAGTACTTC	CAISGLGQETQYF
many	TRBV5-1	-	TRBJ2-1	TGCGCCAGCAGCTTGGCGGTCAGCTCCTACAATGAGCAGTTCTTC	CASSLAVSSYNEQFF
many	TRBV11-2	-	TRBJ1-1	TGTGCCAGCAGCTTAGGAACAGGGCTAGCCACTGAAGCTTTCTTT	CASSLGTGLATEAFF
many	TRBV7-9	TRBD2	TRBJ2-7	TGTGCCAGCAGCTGGCTAGCGGGGGCCTACGAGCAGTACTTC	CASSWLAGAYEQYF
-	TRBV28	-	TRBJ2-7	TGTGCCAGCAGTTACCCTGAGACAGATATCTACGAGCAGTACTTC	CASSYPETDIYEQYF
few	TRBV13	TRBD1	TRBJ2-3	TGTGCCAGCAGCCTCCCGGACAGGGGAGATCATACGCAGTATTTT	CASSLPDRGDHTQYF
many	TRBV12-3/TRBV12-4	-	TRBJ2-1	TGTGCCAGCAGAATGGACAGCTCCTACAATGAGCAGTTCTTC	CASRMDSSYNEQFF
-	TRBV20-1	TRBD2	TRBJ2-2	TGCAGTGCTAGGATAACTAGCGGGGGGAACACCGGGGAGCTGTTTTTT	CSARITSGGNTGELFF
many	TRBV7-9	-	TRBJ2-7	TGTGCCAGCAGCTTAGAAAGTTCCAAGGTTTACGAGCAGTACTTC	CASSLESSKVYEQYF
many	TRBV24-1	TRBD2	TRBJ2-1	TGTGCCACCAGTGATTATCCTAGCGGGAGTGATGAGCAGTTCTTC	CATSDYPSGSDEQFF
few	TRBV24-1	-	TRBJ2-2	TGTGCCACCAAGGCACACGCGAACACCGGGGAGCTGTTTTTT	CATKAHANTGELFF
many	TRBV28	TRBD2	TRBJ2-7	TGTGCCAGCAGAACAACTAGCGGGAGGATCTACGAGCAGTACTTC	CASRTTSGRIYEQYF
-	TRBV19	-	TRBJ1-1	TGTGCCAGTAGTATTACCAAGGACGAAGCTTTCTTT	CASSITKDEAFF